These T cell receptor beta chains were read from a single sample in a study of CD8 T cells in ankylosing spondylitis. One entry per CDR3 protein results from TCRdb running MiXCR on the 5' RACE reads. The sample shows 250,000 to 350,000 distinct CDR3 sequences, around 20% of them seen only once. The source material was blood, either unsorted or a sorted T cell fraction (not recorded which). The receptors shown here come from a female donor with ankylosing spondylitis or in good health (not recorded which). The CDR3 runs from the conserved cysteine through the conserved F or W. D genes are given only for firm matches. A row's size may be missing; if present it is once, few, many or a size class.

>-|TRBJ1-2|few|TRBV6-1
TGTGCCAGCAGTGTTCGCCTGACCGATGGCTACACCTTC
CASSVRLTDGYTF
>TRBD1|TRBJ2-5|-|TRBV29-1
TGCAGCGCCCGACAGGGTATGACCCAGTACTTC
CSARQGMTQYF
>-|TRBJ2-1|-|TRBV6-4
TGTGCCAGCTCTATACAAAGGACGACCGAGGGCTTTGAGCAGTTCTTC
CASSIQRTTEGFEQFF
>-|TRBJ1-1|-|TRBV5-1
TGCGCCAGCAGCTTGGCAGGGATGCGGATGAACACTGAAGCTTTCTTT
CASSLAGMRMNTEAFF
>-|TRBJ2-2|few|TRBV29-1
TGCAGCGTTGGGAGGGGGAGAGGAACCGGGGAGCTGTTTTTT
CSVGRGRGTGELFF
>-|TRBJ1-5|few|TRBV20-1
TGCAGTGCCGGGGACCTAAATAGCAATCAGCCCCAGCATTTT
CSAGDLNSNQPQHF
>TRBD2|TRBJ2-1|few|TRBV4-3
TGCGCCAGCAGCCAAGAACTAGCGGGAGAGCAGTTCTTC
CASSQELAGEQFF
>-|TRBJ2-3|few|TRBV7-9
TGTGCCAGCAGCTCCCTTCGGGGCGGCACAGATACGCAGTATTTT
CASSSLRGGTDTQYF
>-|TRBJ2-7|many|TRBV10-3
TGTGCCACTACACAGGGTCGGTTCTACGAGCAGTACTTC
CATTQGRFYEQYF
>TRBD2|TRBJ2-1|few|TRBV20-1
TGCAGTGCTATCCGGACTAGATACTCCTACAATGAGCAGTTCTTC
CSAIRTRYSYNEQFF
>-|TRBJ2-7|-|TRBV12-3/TRBV12-4
TGTGCCAGCAGGTACAGAGCAACCTACGAGCAGTACTTC
CASRYRATYEQYF
>TRBD2|TRBJ2-5|once|TRBV6-1
TGTGCCAGCAGACCCTCGGGAGGGGATGAGACCCAGTACTTC
CASRPSGGDETQYF
>-|TRBJ2-7|-|TRBV20-1
TGCAGTGCCCGGGATAGGCGGAGATCAACCTACGAGCAGTACTTC
CSARDRRRSTYEQYF
>-|TRBJ1-1|many|TRBV20-1
TGCAGTGCTAAAGCTACCCCTGAAGCTTTCTTT
CSAKATPEAFF
>-|TRBJ2-1|many|TRBV12-3/TRBV12-4
TGTGCCAGCAGTTTTCGAGCGGGCGTACATGAGCAGTTCTTC
CASSFRAGVHEQFF
>TRBD1|TRBJ2-1|-|TRBV20-1
TGCAGTGCGAAGACGGGGACAGTATTATTCTTC
CSAKTGTVLFF
>-|TRBJ2-1|few|TRBV6-6
TGTGCCAGCCAGCGGGCTTACTACAATGAGCAGTTCTTC
CASQRAYYNEQFF